This T cell receptor beta chain was captured in a study of shared clonotypes between healthy human individuals. The germline V gene encodes CDR1 SGHNT and CDR2 YYREEE (reference sequence). The CDR3 length is 15 residues. This clone was observed once. Clones were sequenced by immunoSEQ multiplex PCR, and TCRdb holds only the in-frame ones, with some missing. This sample has about 490,000 clones, with almost 80% found just once. The sequencing input was PBMCs. This TCR derives from a woman between 40 and 50 years old in good health. Some clones in this sample may be carry-over from other donors' samples. The genes are TRBV5-4 and TRBJ2-5, with TRBD2 matching over 14 bases. The J call may be in error: the DNA end matches TRBJ2-7 better. CDR3 nucleotides: TGTGCCAGCAGAGCCGGGACTAGCGGGAGTAACGAGCAGTACTTC. Amino acids: CASRAGTSGSNEQYF.